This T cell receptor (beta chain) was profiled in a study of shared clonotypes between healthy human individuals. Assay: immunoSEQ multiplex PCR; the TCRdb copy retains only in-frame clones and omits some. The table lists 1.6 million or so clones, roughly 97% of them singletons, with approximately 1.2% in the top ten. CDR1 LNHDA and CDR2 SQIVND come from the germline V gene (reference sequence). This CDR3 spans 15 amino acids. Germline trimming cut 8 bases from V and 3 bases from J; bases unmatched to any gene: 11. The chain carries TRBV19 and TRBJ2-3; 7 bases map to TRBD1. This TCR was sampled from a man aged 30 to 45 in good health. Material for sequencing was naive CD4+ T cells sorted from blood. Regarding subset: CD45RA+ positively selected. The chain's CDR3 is CASGRSWDSTDTQYF. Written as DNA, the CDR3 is TGTGCCAGTGGTAGGTCATGGGACAGTACAGATACGCAGTATTTT.